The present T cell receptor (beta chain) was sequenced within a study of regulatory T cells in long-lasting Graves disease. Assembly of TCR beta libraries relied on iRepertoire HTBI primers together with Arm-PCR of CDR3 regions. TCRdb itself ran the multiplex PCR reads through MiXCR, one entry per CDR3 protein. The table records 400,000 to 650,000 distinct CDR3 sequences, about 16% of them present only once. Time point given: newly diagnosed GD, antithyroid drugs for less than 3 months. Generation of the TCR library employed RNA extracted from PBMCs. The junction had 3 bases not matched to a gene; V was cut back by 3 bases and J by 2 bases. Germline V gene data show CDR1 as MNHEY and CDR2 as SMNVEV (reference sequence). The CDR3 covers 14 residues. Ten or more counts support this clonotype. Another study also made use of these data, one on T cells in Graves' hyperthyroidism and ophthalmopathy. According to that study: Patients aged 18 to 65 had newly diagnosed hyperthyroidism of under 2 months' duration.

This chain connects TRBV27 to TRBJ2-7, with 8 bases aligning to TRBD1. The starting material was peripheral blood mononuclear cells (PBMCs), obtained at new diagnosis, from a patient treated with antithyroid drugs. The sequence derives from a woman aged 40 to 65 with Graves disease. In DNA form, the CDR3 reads TGTGCCAGCAGTTTCCAGGGGGCCCCCTACGAGCAGTACTTC. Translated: CASSFQGAPYEQYF.